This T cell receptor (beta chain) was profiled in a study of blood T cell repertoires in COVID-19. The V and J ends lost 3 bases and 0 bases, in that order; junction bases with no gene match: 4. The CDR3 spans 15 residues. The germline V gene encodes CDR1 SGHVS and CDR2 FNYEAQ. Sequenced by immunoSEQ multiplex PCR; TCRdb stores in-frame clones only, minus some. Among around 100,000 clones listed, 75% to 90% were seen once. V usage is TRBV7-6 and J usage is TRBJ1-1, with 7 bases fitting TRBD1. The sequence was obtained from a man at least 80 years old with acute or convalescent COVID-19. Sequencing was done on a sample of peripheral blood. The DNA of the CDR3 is TGTGCCAGCAGCTTGGGGGGACAGATGAACACTGAAGCTTTCTTT. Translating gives CASSLGGQMNTEAFF.